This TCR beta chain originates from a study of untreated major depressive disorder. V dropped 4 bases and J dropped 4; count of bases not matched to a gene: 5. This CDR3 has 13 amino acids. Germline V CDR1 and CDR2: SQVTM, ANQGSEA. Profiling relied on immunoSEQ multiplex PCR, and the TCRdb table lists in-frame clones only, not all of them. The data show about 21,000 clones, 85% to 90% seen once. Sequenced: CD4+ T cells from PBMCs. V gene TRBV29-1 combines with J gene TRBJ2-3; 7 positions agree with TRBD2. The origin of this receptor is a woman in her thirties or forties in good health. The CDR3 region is CSVGGGSADTQYF. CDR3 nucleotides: TGCAGCGTTGGGGGGGGGTCGGCAGATACGCAGTATTTT.